This T cell receptor beta chain derives from a study of cytomegalovirus exposure and HLA in healthy donors. Study findings and constraints: Likely technical artifact: a cluster of highly shared sequence variants. The authors enumerated some 160 TCR beta chains as linked to cytomegalovirus. Reports indicate that TCR beta sequences accurately predicted the HLA-A and HLA-B alleles of most subjects.

The PCR was carried out with 60 Vbeta primers and 13 Jbeta primers. The method was immunoSEQ multiplex PCR; TCRdb's version includes in-frame clones alone and lacks a portion of them. The sample carries approximately 93,000 clones, more than 70% recorded once. The CDR3 is 15 amino acids. Germline CDR1 SGHTA, CDR2 FQGNSA. V lost 6 bases and J lost 1; bases outside the gene matches: 8. Donors had nominal health at sampling but likely had unrecorded immune exposures. This clone was observed a single time. The antigen is not known. This chain uses TRBV7-2 with TRBJ1-1, with 7 nucleotides matching TRBD1. The sample consisted of PBMCs. This TCR was recovered from a woman aged 40 to 55 in good health and CMV-seronegative. CDR3 nucleotides: TGTGCCAGCAGGGCCGCGGGGACAGAGAACACTGAAGCTTTCTTT. Encoded protein: CASRAAGTENTEAFF. Looking up the rest from reference TRBV7-2 and TRBJ1-1 gives the full variable domain: GAGVSQSPSNKVTEKGKDVELRCDPISGHTALYWYRQSLGQGLEFLIYFQGNSAPDKSGLPSDRFSAERTGGSVSTLTIQRTQQEDSAVYLCASRAAGTENTEAFFGQGTRLTVV.